Here is one T cell receptor (beta chain) with its context. This clonotype is assessed as medium-sized (0.01 to 0.1%). It has no known antigen specificity. Base-call qualities are not available, and no considerably larger clone is one nucleotide away. From V the trimming removes 6 bases and from J it removes 5 bases, while the gene matches leave 5 bases of the junction unaccounted for. The CDR1 and CDR2 encoded by the germline V gene are MNHNS and SASEGT. Taken from cysteine to phenylalanine, the CDR3 has 13 residues. CDR3 DNA is the only sequence kept; it has 39 bases, read in frame from the first base. Anyone who had received neoadjuvant chemotherapy or who was missing clinical information was not enrolled. All of the TCR-sequenced cases shown were male, and each had a subtotal esophagectomy with 2- or 3-field lymphadenectomy. RNA was extracted from bulk tumor tissue sections with a Qiagen AllPrep kit, without T-cell sorting. Until RNA extraction, small sections of tumor tissue removed at surgery were kept in RNAlater reagent at -80 degrees C.

The record originates from a study of esophageal squamous cell carcinoma tumors (dated by TCRdb to the early 2020s). The study in broad terms: Immuno relation high and low groups were defined by principal component analysis with K-means clustering applied to immunohistochemical T-cell and checkpoint marker values. The ten to eleven cases yielded some 1.7 million total TCRalpha reads and some 1,200,000 total TCRbeta reads, of which about 32,000 and 35,000, respectively, were unique. The study aimed to assess TCR repertoire diversity and shared TCR repertoires of T cells within the tumor environment of esophageal squamous cell carcinoma. The wider cohort comprised approximately 50 surgically treated esophageal squamous cell carcinoma patients in Japan, with approximately 21 high and about 32 low immuno relation cases. TCR sequencing covered 10 patients: five randomly selected high immuno relation cases and five background-matched low immuno relation cases.

General conclusions and limits of the study: TCRalpha and TCRbeta chains were sequenced separately, so chain pairing and recognized antigens remained unknown. A single dominant TCRalpha VJ recombination with apparently reduced TCRalpha diversity was observed in about 30% of the 10 cases. Only a few cases were included in the TCR repertoire analysis, and no investigation at the CDR3 clonotype level was performed. Just over 26 TRAV|TRAJ and some 25 TRBV|TRBJ combinations appeared shared among high immuno relation cases, including TRAV13-1|TRAJ22 and TRBV7-9|TRBJ2-7. Given the large variation in the TCRalphabeta repertoire, shared V|J recombination candidates may have been selected by chance. No difference in total TCR repertoire counts was observed between groups, whereas significant repertoire counts were found to be higher in the high immuno relation group.

The library was obtained by 5' RACE. The PCR step used KAPA HiFi along with constant-region primers for TCRalpha or TCRbeta and a P20EA primer, and a nested second PCR with CA2 or CB2 followed. Amplification of TCR genes was performed by unbiased adaptor ligation RT-PCR, in which reverse transcription was carried out with Superscript III and a polyT18-containing BSL-18E primer. Once second-strand synthesis and blunting were done, the P10EA/P20EA adaptor was ligated onto the 5' end of the cDNA, and NotI digestion came next. Both the first and second PCRs consisted of around 20 cycles of 98 degrees C for 20 s, 65 degrees C for 30 s and 72 degrees C for 1 min. The Nextera XT Index kit v2 Set A was used to index the amplicons, which were then pooled in equimolar amounts and quantified with a Qubit 2.0 Fluorometer. Sequencing used the Illumina MiSeq platform with 2x300 bp paired-end reads. In the paper's pipeline: Using Repertoire Genesis software ver.1.0, reads were assigned to V and J genes based on the highest identity to IMGT reference sequences. CDR3 was defined as the region from Cys104 to Phe118 plus Gly119 and was translated, and unique sequence reads were defined as those with distinct V, J and CDR3 amino acids. Shared V|J combinations were chosen if significant in both a Fisher's exact test in edgeR and a Mann Whitney U test. After singletons were removed and 500 repertoire combinations were bootstrapped, the repertoire dissimilarity index was calculated using the R rdi package. Through fastp at Q25 and MiXCR, TCRdb rebuilt clones from the public reads, retaining in-frame beta chains. Every CDR3 protein is listed once, alongside the most common genes and DNA of its rows. These V and J calls rely on TCRdb rather than the paper's analysis. The sample table shows about 1,200 distinct CDR3 sequences, and about 13% are seen once. The ten largest account for roughly 29% of the sample.

The material sequenced was tumor tissue. The source of this sequence is a man aged 45 to 79 with esophageal squamous cell carcinoma. Recombination linked TRBV6-1 to TRBJ2-3; the central 7 bases match TRBD1. This receptor carries the CDR3 CASRRGRGDTQYF. The nucleotide sequence reads TGTGCCAGCAGGAGGGGGCGCGGAGATACGCAGTATTTT.